These T cell receptor beta chains were read from a single sample in a study of CD8 T cells in ankylosing spondylitis. Each CDR3 protein gets one entry after TCRdb re-called the 5' RACE reads with MiXCR. The data contain 250,000 to 400,000 distinct CDR3 sequences, around 10% of them singletons. The specimen sequenced was blood, either unsorted or a sorted T cell fraction (not recorded which). Receptor source: a female donor with ankylosing spondylitis or in good health (not recorded which). Each CDR3 is given with its conserved first and last residue. The D gene is left open where the match is weak. Size is stated for part of the rows, as once, few or many counts, or as a class when the clone is expanded.

d_call j_call v_call clone_size cdr3_nt cdr3_aa
. TRBJ2-5 TRBV20-1 many TGCAGTGCTAGGGGGCTGGGAGGTGTAATCCAAGAGACCCAGTACTTC CSARGLGGVIQETQYF
TRBD1 TRBJ2-1 TRBV3-1 . TGTGCCAGCAGTCCACAGGGACAGATTTACAATGAGCAGTTCTTC CASSPQGQIYNEQFF
. TRBJ1-5 TRBV12-3/TRBV12-4 few TGTGCCAGCAGTTTAGAAGGGACCCAGCATTTT CASSLEGTQHF
. TRBJ2-1 TRBV5-1 many TGTGCTAGCAGCTTAACCCCCAGAGATGAGCAGTTCTTC CASSLTPRDEQFF
TRBD1 TRBJ2-1 TRBV3-1 . TGTGCCAGCTGCCTCAACCTTCCCGACAGGGGAATCCATGAGCAGTTCTTC CASCLNLPDRGIHEQFF
. TRBJ2-7 TRBV9 many TGTGCCAGCAGCATGGGCGGGGTGATGTACGAGCAGTACTTC CASSMGGVMYEQYF
. TRBJ2-5 TRBV12-3/TRBV12-4 many TGTGCCAGCAGTTTAAGGGGCCTTCAAGAGACCCAGTACTTC CASSLRGLQETQYF
. TRBJ2-3 TRBV5-1 many TGCGCCAGCAGCTTGGAACTAGTAACAGATACGCAGTATTTT CASSLELVTDTQYF
. TRBJ2-1 TRBV9 many TGTGCCAGCAGCGTAGAGGACTCGAGCTCCTACAATGAGCAGTTCTTC CASSVEDSSSYNEQFF
TRBD1 TRBJ1-2 TRBV10-3 many TGTGCCATCCATAAGGGACAGAACTATGGCTACACCTTC CAIHKGQNYGYTF
. TRBJ2-7 TRBV27 . TGTGCCAGCAGCCACCTCAGGGCAGTCTCACCCTACGAGCAGTACTTC CASSHLRAVSPYEQYF
. TRBJ1-5 TRBV30 few TGTGCCTGGAGTGCCCAGGGAGGTCAGCCCCAGCATTTT CAWSAQGGQPQHF
. TRBJ2-2 TRBV12-3/TRBV12-4 many TGTGCCAGCAGTTATGGGGGTGCCAACACCGGGGAGCTGTTTTTT CASSYGGANTGELFF
TRBD1 TRBJ2-4 TRBV5-4 many TGTGCCAGCAGCTTACCGGGACAGAATCTAGCCAAAAACATTCAGTACTTC CASSLPGQNLAKNIQYF
. TRBJ1-5 TRBV24-1 few TGTGCCACCAGTGATTTTTGGGCAGGGCAAAGACAATTGGGCAATCAGCCCCAGCATTTT CATSDFWAGQRQLGNQPQHF
. TRBJ1-5 TRBV20-1 . TGCAGTGCTACCCGACAGTTCAATCAGCCCCAGCATTTT CSATRQFNQPQHF
. TRBJ2-3 TRBV29-1 many TGCAGCGTTTCCGGGACAAACACAGATACGCAGTATTTT CSVSGTNTDTQYF
. TRBJ2-2 TRBV10-1 many TGCGCCAGCAGTGAGTCAGGCATCGGGGAGCTGTTTTTT CASSESGIGELFF
TRBD1 TRBJ2-5 TRBV28 many TGTGCCAGCAGTAACAGGGGGCGAGAGACCCAGTACTTC CASSNRGRETQYF
. TRBJ1-1 TRBV7-2 many TGTGCCAGCAGGGGCAGGGACCCTGAAGCTTTCTTT CASRGRDPEAFF
. TRBJ2-7 TRBV28 many TGTGCCTCAGCCGAGACCTACGAGCAGTACTTC CASAETYEQYF
. TRBJ2-5 TRBV28 many TGTGCCAGCAGATCCGGGACAAACCTGATTACCCAGTACTTC CASRSGTNLITQYF
. TRBJ1-4 TRBV20-1 many TGCAGTGCTAGAGAAGTTGGTGGTATTACTGAAAAACTGTTTTTT CSAREVGGITEKLFF
. TRBJ2-3 TRBV20-1 . TGCAGTGCCCAGGACGACACAGATACGCAGTATTTT CSAQDDTDTQYF
TRBD2 TRBJ2-2 TRBV11-1 few TGTGCCAGCAGCTTACGGCTAGCGGGAGCTAGGAACACCGGGGAGCTGTTTTTT CASSLRLAGARNTGELFF
. TRBJ2-3 TRBV2 . TGTGCCAGCAGTGAAGAAGCCCCTCGGTCAGCGCTATCTAGCACAGATACGCAGTATTTT CASSEEAPRSALSSTDTQYF
. TRBJ1-2 TRBV13 . TGTACCAGCAGCCCTCGACAGCGGTCTAACTATGGCTACACCTTC CTSSPRQRSNYGYTF
. TRBJ2-2 TRBV20-1 many TGCAGTGCTAACCCGACAGAGAACACCGGGGAGCTGTTTTTT CSANPTENTGELFF
. TRBJ1-1 TRBV28 few TGTGCCAGCAGTTTAACCATAGGTCCGGGTATGGCTTTCTTT CASSLTIGPGMAFF
. TRBJ1-1 TRBV20-1 many TGCAGTGCTCCTACAGGGAATCGACTGAACACTGAAGCTTTCTTT CSAPTGNRLNTEAFF
. TRBJ2-5 TRBV14 . TGTGCCAGCAGCCAAGAGTTCCAGCGGGCAGAGACCCAGTACTTC CASSQEFQRAETQYF
TRBD1 TRBJ1-2 TRBV7-6 few TGTGCCAGCAGCCCACCCCTCGGGACAGGGAACTATGGCTACACCTTC CASSPPLGTGNYGYTF
. TRBJ1-6 TRBV27 few TGTGCCAGCAGTTTATCGTCGAGCTCCTATAATTCACCCCTCCACTTT CASSLSSSSYNSPLHF
. TRBJ1-5 TRBV30 . TGTGCCTGGAGTGGAAAACAGGGAAGTCAGCCCCAGCATTTT CAWSGKQGSQPQHF
. TRBJ2-2 TRBV29-1 many TGCAGCGTTGGGTCCTATAACACCGGGGAGCTGTTTTTT CSVGSYNTGELFF
. TRBJ2-3 TRBV5-1 . TGCGCCAGCAGCATTTCGAAGGGGGGAGGCGCAGATACGCAGTATTTT CASSISKGGGADTQYF
TRBD1 TRBJ2-7 TRBV27 . TGTGCCAGCAGTTCCCGGGACAGGGTTGGTTACGAGCAGTACTTC CASSSRDRVGYEQYF
TRBD1 TRBJ2-7 TRBV4-1 . TGCGCCAGCAGCCCCCGAACAGGGGTCTCCTACGAGCAGTACTTC CASSPRTGVSYEQYF
TRBD2 TRBJ2-2 TRBV10-2 . TGCGCCAGCAACCAAGGACTAGCGGGGTCCACCGGGGAGCTGTTTTTT CASNQGLAGSTGELFF
TRBD1 TRBJ2-4 TRBV20-1 many TGCAGTGCCCTCCGGGACAGGGGGAGTGGGGTAGTCAAAAACATTCAGTACTTC CSALRDRGSGVVKNIQYF
TRBD1 TRBJ1-1 TRBV20-1 many TGCAGTGCTACCCGGGACAGGGATTTCACTGAAGCTTTCTTT CSATRDRDFTEAFF